Below are 30 T cell receptor beta chains sequenced from a single sample in a study of neurological immune-mediated disorders. TCRdb fed the 5' RACE reads into MiXCR, producing one record per CDR3 protein. Of 80,000 or so distinct CDR3 sequences in the sample, approximately 10% were seen once. What was sequenced was PBMCs. The receptors derive from a man between 50 and 59 years old in good health.

This clonotype was observed at least ten times. The chain employs TRBV7-2 and TRBJ2-3; TRBD2 is a possible D gene (6 bases). The germline V gene encodes CDR1 SGHTA and CDR2 FQGNSA. This CDR3 has 13 amino acids. The V end lost 5 bases, the J end lost 4 bases, and 10 bases lay between the germline ends. CDR3 sequence: CASSPTRADTQYF. DNA of the CDR3: TGTGCCAGCAGCCCGACTAGAGCAGATACGCAGTATTTT.

This clonotype was detected ten times or more. V and J are TRBV4-3 and TRBJ2-7, with 12 bases identical to TRBD2. V was clipped by 8 bases and J by 2 bases; unmatched bases: 1. Germline assignment: CDR1 LGHNA and CDR2 YSLEER. The CDR3 consists of 13 residues. CDR3 nucleotides: TGCGCCAGCGCTAGCGGGAGGGCCTACGAGCAGTACTTC. It translates to CASASGRAYEQYF.

This clonotype was counted at least ten times. The rearrangement links TRBV30 to TRBJ2-7, with 10 positions matching TRBD1. The V gene end was trimmed by 4 bases and the J gene end by 2 bases; junction bases not matched to a gene: 5. The germline CDR1 and CDR2 sequences are GTSNPN and SVGIG (reference sequence). CDR3 length equals 14 residues. CDR3 nucleotide sequence: TGTGCCTGGACCCGGGACAGGGGCACCTACGAGCAGTACTTC. Its protein product is CAWTRDRGTYEQYF.

This clonotype has ten or more counts. The chain recombines TRBV20-1 with TRBJ1-4, with D hard to call. V lost 6 bases and J 5 bases, leaving 7 bases between the germline ends. The CDR3 has 11 amino acids. Germline V CDR1 and CDR2: DFQATT, SNEGSKA (reference sequence). For the CDR3, the DNA is TGCAGTGCGACCAGAAATGAAAAACTGTTTTTT. Residues: CSATRNEKLFF.

This clonotype was seen repeatedly, ten times or more. The rearrangement links TRBV6-5 to TRBJ2-7; 9 nucleotides agree with TRBD1. The J segment lost 3 bases and the V segment lost 8 bases, leaving 2 bases of the junction unmatched. Germline lookup yields CDR1 MNHEY and CDR2 SVGAGI. The CDR3 covers 12 residues. CDR3: CASRDRDYEQYF. The CDR3 region has the DNA TGTGCCAGCCGGGACAGGGACTACGAGCAGTACTTC.

This clonotype was counted at least ten times. This chain uses TRBV20-1 with TRBJ2-5; perhaps TRBD1 as D (5 bases). V shed 5 bases and J shed 0 bases, with 10 bases lying between them. The CDR3 covers 13 residues. Per the germline V gene, CDR1 is DFQATT and CDR2 is SNEGSKA (reference sequence). CDR3 DNA sequence: TGCAGTGCTCCACAGGACAACCAAGAGACCCAGTACTTC. It is translated as CSAPQDNQETQYF.

This clonotype has a count of ten or more. The J gene is TRBJ1-1, the V gene TRBV18; D perhaps matches TRBD1 (6 bases). Germline CDR1 reads KGHSH; CDR2 reads LQKENI. V was shortened by 6 bases and J by 2 bases, with 13 bases between the two germline ends. This CDR3 has 14 residues. Here the CDR3 reads CASSADRINTEAFF. The CDR3 DNA reads as TGTGCCAGCTCTGCTGACAGGATTAACACTGAAGCTTTCTTT.

This clonotype showed up just a few times. V is TRBV19 and J is TRBJ1-1, with a tentative D call TRBD1 (5 bases). With 5 bases removed from V and 5 bases from J, the gap between germline ends came to 21 bases. The CDR3 contains 16 residues. CDR1 and CDR2 from the germline V gene are LNHDA and SQIVND (reference sequence). CDR3 coding DNA: TGTGCCAGTAGTCCGCCGGCAGGGCCTAAAGAGACTGAAGCTTTCTTT. Protein sequence: CASSPPAGPKETEAFF.

In its sample, this clonotype was seen many times. This rearrangement joins TRBV7-9 to TRBJ1-1; possibly TRBD1 for D (5 bases). Per the germline V gene, CDR1 is SEHNR and CDR2 is FQNEAQ (reference sequence). Trimming stripped 8 bases from V and 2 bases from J, with 15 bases between. The CDR3 is made up of 14 amino acids. CDR3 coding DNA: TGTGCCAGCGGCCCTTACAGGACCAACACTGAAGCTTTCTTT. Translation gives CASGPYRTNTEAFF.

This clonotype was observed at least ten times. The chain has TRBV5-1 and TRBJ1-1; a weak D match, TRBD1 (6 bases). This CDR3 is 13 amino acids long. Trimming took off 5 bases at V and 5 bases at J, with 13 bases between the two ends. Germline values: CDR1 SGHRS, CDR2 YFSETQ. The CDR3: CASRQGRGTEAFF. The CDR3 bases are TGCGCCAGCAGACAGGGAAGGGGGACTGAAGCTTTCTTT.

In this sample, this clonotype turned up many times. The chain joins TRBV20-1 to TRBJ2-7; 7 bases line up with TRBD1. This CDR3 has 15 residues. Germline V gene sequence: CDR1 DFQATT, CDR2 SNEGSKA (reference sequence). After removal of 5 bases from V and 3 bases from J, the junction contained 13 bases not matched to a gene. CDR3 nucleotide sequence: TGCAGTGCTCCGAACGATAGAGGGGGCGGCTACGAGCAGTACTTC. Amino acid sequence: CSAPNDRGGGYEQYF.

The CDR3 DNA reads TGTGCCAGCAGGTATTCCACAGGGGGTTGGACCCAGTACTTC. This gives the protein CASRYSTGGWTQYF. This chain links TRBV6-5 with TRBJ2-5, with 8 bases lining up with TRBD1. The CDR3 loop spans 14 amino acids. Germline loops: CDR1 MNHEY, CDR2 SVGAGI. J gave up 7 bases and V 6 bases, and 10 bases lay outside the gene matches.

This clonotype has ten or more counts. The J gene is TRBJ1-1, the V gene TRBV5-1, with D possibly being TRBD1 (5 bases). The CDR3 runs 18 residues. V lost 4 bases and J 4 bases, leaving 26 bases between the germline ends. Germline assignment: CDR1 SGHRS and CDR2 YFSETQ. CDR3 DNA: TGCGCCAGCAGCCCCTTCGAGGGGCCGGGCGGAGGGAGCACTGAAGCTTTCTTT. Translated, it gives CASSPFEGPGGGSTEAFF. Full variable domain (outside the CDR3, taken from reference TRBV5-1 and TRBJ1-1): KAGVTQTPRYLIKTRGQQVTLSCSPISGHRSVSWYQQTPGQGLQFLFEYFSETQRNKGNFPGRFSGRQFSNSRSEMNVSTLELGDSALYLCASSPFEGPGGGSTEAFFGQGTRLTVV.

This clonotype was detected ten times or more. The rearrangement joins TRBV6-5 to TRBJ2-7, with D unresolved. V was pared by 6 bases and J by 4 bases, with 16 bases between. CDR3 length: 14 amino acids. The germline V gene has CDR1 MNHEY and CDR2 SVGAGI. The CDR3 DNA follows: TGTGCCAGCAGCCCGGATGCCAATTTGTACGAGCAGTACTTC. This encodes CASSPDANLYEQYF.

This clonotype was seen repeatedly, ten times or more. This chain connects TRBV7-2 to TRBJ2-1, with 9 bases lining up with TRBD1. The length of the CDR3 is 17 residues. V shed 4 bases, J shed 2 bases, and the junction held 9 bases outside the gene matches. The germline V gene encodes CDR1 SGHTA and CDR2 FQGNSA. The CDR3 is CASSYGRDRVPYNEQFF. The CDR3 DNA follows: TGTGCCAGCAGCTACGGCCGGGACAGGGTCCCCTACAATGAGCAGTTCTTC.

This clonotype was recorded many times. This sequence joins TRBV4-3 and TRBJ1-1, with D perhaps TRBD1 (5 bases). The V end was cut by 3 bases, the J end by 0 bases, with 8 bases between. The CDR3 has 14 amino acids. Germline CDR1 LGHNA, CDR2 YSLEER. The CDR3 region has the DNA TGCGCCAGCAGCCATGGACACCTGAACACTGAAGCTTTCTTT. Translation gives CASSHGHLNTEAFF.

The sample holds a few counts of this clonotype. The chain has TRBV7-2 and TRBJ1-2; TRBD1 agrees at 8 bases. The CDR3 covers 15 residues. With V trimmed by 1 base and J by 5 bases, 6 bases remained unmatched. Germline V lookup: CDR1 SGHTA, CDR2 FQGNSA. In DNA form, the CDR3 reads TGTGCCAGCAGCTTAGAAACAGGGGGGATATATGGCTACACCTTC. Protein: CASSLETGGIYGYTF.

The chain employs TRBV9 and TRBJ2-1; 10 nucleotides match TRBD2. The CDR3 has 16 residues. From germline, CDR1 is SGDLS and CDR2 YYNGEE. J lost 0 bases, V lost 3 bases, and 3 bases had no gene match. The CDR3 DNA is TGTGCCAGCAGCGCTAGCGGGGGACCCTCCTACAATGAGCAGTTCTTC. Its protein product is CASSASGGPSYNEQFF.

This clonotype occurred many times. The V gene is TRBV6-5, the J gene TRBJ2-6; weak D call: TRBD1 (6 bases). Germline values: CDR1 MNHEY, CDR2 SVGAGI. This CDR3 comprises 22 residues. V lost 0 bases and J lost 4, with 28 bases in between. CDR3 DNA: TGTGCCAGCAGTTACTCCTCGGCCTCAACTACGTATCAGGGGCCCGGGGCCAACGTCCTGACTTTC. It specifies CASSYSSASTTYQGPGANVLTF.

This clonotype occurred many times. V usage is TRBV2 and J usage is TRBJ2-1, with D possibly matching TRBD2 (6 bases). Looked up from germline, CDR1 is SNHLY and CDR2 is FYNNEI. The length of the CDR3 is 12 residues. The V gene lost 3 bases and the J gene lost 10 bases, with 10 bases spanning the gap. The CDR3 region has the DNA TGTGCCAGCAGTGATCGGGGGAACGAGCAGTTCTTC. This gives the protein CASSDRGNEQFF.

This clonotype was seen ten or more times. The gene calls are TRBV6-1 and TRBJ1-1; D is unclear. The V gene lost 2 bases and the J gene lost 8 bases, with 6 bases spanning the gap. Looked up from germline, CDR1 is MNHNS and CDR2 is SASEGT. This CDR3 is 11 amino acids long. The CDR3 is CASSEPLEAFF. DNA for the CDR3: TGTGCCAGCAGTGAACCCCTAGAAGCTTTCTTT.

This clonotype showed up just a few times. This chain connects TRBV28 to TRBJ2-5; D ambiguous. Germline values: CDR1 MDHEN, CDR2 SYDVKM. V was pared by 6 bases and J by 1 base, with 15 bases between. The CDR3 runs to 15 residues. CDR3 protein: CASSQPSRGQETQYF. The CDR3 DNA sequence: TGTGCCAGCAGCCAACCATCTAGAGGCCAAGAGACCCAGTACTTC.

There are many counts of this clonotype. The chain employs TRBV20-1 and TRBJ1-1; unclear D gene. Germline-derived CDR1 and CDR2 are DFQATT and SNEGSKA (reference sequence). The CDR3 has 14 amino acids. The germline V and J ends were trimmed by 0 bases and 1 base, with 9 bases remaining between them. DNA for the CDR3: TGCAGTGCTAGAGATAGGCAGCCGAACACTGAAGCTTTCTTT. Amino acid sequence: CSARDRQPNTEAFF.

The sample holds many counts of this clonotype. The chain recombines TRBV27 with TRBJ1-5; TRBD1 matches 10 bases. The germline V gene encodes CDR1 MNHEY and CDR2 SMNVEV (reference sequence). With V trimmed by 0 bases and J by 1 base, 9 bases remained unmatched. This CDR3 is built from 19 residues. The CDR3 coding sequence is TGTGCCAGCAGTTTATCGACAGGGGGCCCGGTTGGGAGCAATCAGCCCCAGCATTTT. Translated: CASSLSTGGPVGSNQPQHF.

This clonotype showed up many times. The V gene is TRBV5-1, the J gene TRBJ1-1; D ambiguous. V lost 0 bases and J lost 2, with 8 bases in between. The CDR3 contains 14 residues. Germline V CDR1 and CDR2: SGHRS, YFSETQ. The DNA for the CDR3 is TGCGCCAGCAGCTTGGCCGGTAGCAACACTGAAGCTTTCTTT. Translating gives CASSLAGSNTEAFF.

This clonotype was counted at least ten times. CDR3 protein: CASSQTPGGGSGDTQYF. The CDR3 nucleotides are TGTGCCAGCAGCCAGACCCCTGGGGGAGGATCTGGAGATACGCAGTATTTT. V usage is TRBV4-2 and J usage is TRBJ2-3; D possibly corresponds to TRBD2 (6 bases). The CDR3 runs 17 residues. Germline CDR1 LGHNA, CDR2 YNFKEQ. V lost 3 bases and J lost 5, with 21 bases in between.

There are many counts of this clonotype. This chain links TRBV20-1 with TRBJ2-1; 10 positions match TRBD2. The CDR3 is 18 amino acids. Trimming cost V 0 bases and J 6 bases; bases outside gene matches: 14. Germline CDR1 is DFQATT and CDR2 is SNEGSKA (reference sequence). The CDR3 is CSARDFKREGLGGNEQFF. DNA for the CDR3: TGCAGTGCTAGAGATTTTAAGCGGGAGGGCCTGGGGGGCAATGAGCAGTTCTTC.

This clonotype has ten or more counts. The genes are TRBV28 and TRBJ2-7; D uncertain. Per the germline V gene, CDR1 is MDHEN and CDR2 is SYDVKM. V lost 9 bases, J lost 6 bases, and 21 bases lay in between. The CDR3 runs 14 residues. CDR3 region: CASTNSGSSLEQYF. The CDR3 region has the DNA TGTGCCAGTACGAACTCAGGTTCTTCACTCGAGCAGTACTTC.

This clonotype was seen ten or more times. The chain recombines TRBV3-1 with TRBJ2-7; 14 bases map to TRBD2. The CDR3 consists of 16 residues. The junction had 9 bases not matched to a gene; V was cut back by 4 bases and J by 7 bases. Looked up from germline, CDR1 is LGHDT and CDR2 is YNNKEL (reference sequence). The CDR3 reads CASSPRLAGGPGEQYF. The DNA of the CDR3 is TGTGCCAGCAGCCCTCGACTAGCGGGAGGGCCGGGGGAGCAGTACTTC.

This clonotype showed up many times. The chain uses TRBV3-1 and TRBJ2-1; tentative D call: TRBD2 (5 bases). The CDR3 spans 15 residues. V gave up 4 bases and J gave up 0 bases, with 10 bases separating them. Per germline, CDR1 LGHDT and CDR2 YNNKEL (reference sequence). The DNA for the CDR3 is TGTGCCAGCAGCCCGCCCAGCGGCTCCTACAATGAGCAGTTCTTC. It is translated as CASSPPSGSYNEQFF.